The 32 T cell receptor beta chains in this list originate from one sample, sequenced in a study of beta chain features in type 1 diabetes. Expressed TCRB transcripts were sequenced because the isolated RNA had all been reverse transcribed beforehand. The data were produced by immunoSEQ multiplex PCR, yet TCRdb's version contains in-frame clones alone and is incomplete. Here the sample spans a few hundred thousand clones, approximately 10% being singletons. Sequencing input: naive CD4+ T cells from blood. The receptors shown here come from a woman aged 25 to 39 in good health.

This clone was observed a handful of times. The chain couples TRBV27 to TRBJ1-2; no firm D call. Between the trimmed V and J ends, which lost 5 bases and 0 bases, there was a span of 13 bases. Germline V gene sequence: CDR1 MNHEY, CDR2 SMNVEV (reference sequence). The CDR3 has 15 amino acids. The chain's CDR3 is CASSLDGPPNYGYTF. CDR3 DNA sequence: TGTGCCAGCAGTCTCGATGGGCCCCCTAACTATGGCTACACCTTC.

This rearrangement joins TRBV6-5 to TRBJ2-7; a possible D gene is TRBD1 (6 bases). The V gene's germline CDR1 is MNHEY and CDR2 SVGAGI. This CDR3 region has 13 residues. V was clipped by 6 bases and J by 3 bases, with 12 bases between them. The CDR3 DNA is TGTGCCAGCAGGGGAACAGGGAACTACGAGCAGTACTTC. Translated, it gives CASRGTGNYEQYF.

The chain uses TRBV15 and TRBJ2-1; D unresolved. Germline CDR1 and CDR2: LNHNV and YYDKDF (reference sequence). The CDR3 has 14 amino acids. V was shortened by 0 bases and J by 12 bases, with 15 bases between the two germline ends. CDR3 DNA sequence: TGTGCCACCAGCAGAGATCAGAGGCAATTCGTGCAGTTCTTC. The encoded protein is CATSRDQRQFVQFF.

The chain employs TRBV7-9 and TRBJ1-1; D gene unclear. The CDR3 contains 13 residues. CDR1 is SEHNR, CDR2 FQNEAQ, per germline (reference sequence). Trimming pared 1 base from V and 8 bases from J, leaving 11 bases between. CDR3 sequence reads: CASSLEEDLEAFF. The CDR3 DNA reads TGTGCCAGCAGCTTAGAGGAGGACCTAGAAGCTTTCTTT.

This chain uses TRBV9 with TRBJ2-3, with 9 positions matching TRBD2. CDR1 and CDR2 (germline): SGDLS, YYNGEE. V shed 1 base, J shed 4 bases, and the junction held 7 bases outside the gene matches. This CDR3 has 16 residues. CDR3 nucleotides: TGTGCCAGCAGCGTAATTCTTAGCGGGAGTGCAGATACGCAGTATTTT. Protein product: CASSVILSGSADTQYF.

This clone showed up just a few times. Here the CDR3 reads CASSFVPGLSYNEQFF. The CDR3 region has the DNA TGTGCCAGCAGCTTCGTTCCCGGACTATCCTACAATGAGCAGTTCTTC. The V and J genes are TRBV7-9 and TRBJ2-1; tentatively, D is TRBD2 (6 bases). The CDR3 runs 16 residues. Looked up from germline, CDR1 is SEHNR and CDR2 is FQNEAQ (reference sequence). V was shortened by 3 bases and J by 1 base, with 13 bases between the two germline ends.

The J gene is TRBJ2-5, the V gene TRBV5-1; no reliable D call. CDR3 length equals 13 residues. The ends were cut back, 0 bases at V and 2 bases at J, with 5 bases in the middle. The germline V gene has CDR1 SGHRS and CDR2 YFSETQ. CDR3 nucleotides: TGCGCCAGCAGCTTGGTTAGTCAAGAGACCCAGTACTTC. Encoded protein: CASSLVSQETQYF.

In this sample, this clone turned up a few times. V and J are TRBV9 and TRBJ2-6; 10 bases fit TRBD1. The germline CDR1 and CDR2 sequences are SGDLS and YYNGEE. The CDR3 contains 18 residues. J gave up 0 bases and V 2 bases, and 5 bases lay outside the gene matches. The CDR3 nucleotides read TGTGCCAGCAGCGTGCCCGGGACAGGGGCCTCTGGGGCCAACGTCCTGACTTTC. Translated, it gives CASSVPGTGASGANVLTF.

The V gene is TRBV25-1, the J gene TRBJ2-1, with TRBD1 identical over 9 bases. From germline, CDR1 is MGHDK and CDR2 SYGVNS. This CDR3 region has 14 residues. V was pared by 9 bases and J by 4 bases, with 7 bases of the junction left unmatched. In DNA, the CDR3 is TGTGCCAGTAGGGACAGGGTGTGGTACAATGAGCAGTTCTTC. Amino acid sequence: CASRDRVWYNEQFF.

J is TRBJ1-5 and V is TRBV19; D remains ambiguous. The V and J ends lost 0 bases and 4 bases respectively, with 7 bases between them. Germline CDR1 and CDR2: LNHDA and SQIVND (reference sequence). CDR3 length: 14 residues. The CDR3 DNA is TGTGCCAGTAGTATAGACCGGTGGAATCAGCCCCAGCATTTT. As protein: CASSIDRWNQPQHF. The variable domain in full, with the rest retrieved from reference TRBV19 and TRBJ1-5, is DGGITQSPKYLFRKEGQNVTLSCEQNLNHDAMYWYRQDPGQGLRLIYYSQIVNDFQKGDIAEGYSVSREKKESFPLTVTSAQKNPTAFYLCASSIDRWNQPQHFGDGTRLSIL.

V is TRBV5-1 and J is TRBJ1-1, with TRBD1 matching 8 bases. The length of the CDR3 is 14 residues. Trimming at V came to 6 bases and at J to 4 bases, leaving 8 bases not matched to a gene. Per the germline V gene, CDR1 is SGHRS and CDR2 is YFSETQ. The CDR3 DNA sequence: TGCGCCAGCAAAACCGGGACAGGACTCACTGAAGCTTTCTTT. As protein: CASKTGTGLTEAFF.

This clone was counted a few times. V is TRBV10-3 and J is TRBJ1-5; 10 nucleotides agree with TRBD1. CDR1 ENHRY and CDR2 SYGVKD come from the germline V gene. This CDR3 region has 16 residues. The V segment lost 0 bases and the J segment 5 bases; nucleotides outside the gene matches: 4. CDR3 in amino acids: CAISESIGTGDQPQHF. CDR3 in DNA: TGTGCCATCAGTGAGTCTATAGGGACAGGGGATCAGCCCCAGCATTTT.

This clone was recorded a few times. The chain uses TRBV4-3 and TRBJ2-1, with 11 bases fitting TRBD1. CDR3 length: 14 amino acids. Germline V gene lookup returns CDR1 LGHNA and CDR2 YSLEER. After removal of 4 bases from V and 8 bases from J, the junction contained 4 bases not matched to a gene. The CDR3: CASSRGQGADEQFF. The CDR3 DNA reads as TGCGCCAGCAGCCGCGGACAGGGGGCGGATGAGCAGTTCTTC.

This clone was seen only a few times. Other DNA sequences in this specimen translate into the identical CDR3. The chain recombines TRBV18 with TRBJ2-7; TRBD1 matches at 7 bases. CDR1 KGHSH and CDR2 LQKENI come from the germline V gene. The junction had 3 bases not matched to a gene; V was cut back by 3 bases and J by 1 base. The CDR3 runs to 14 residues. The CDR3 loop reads CASSPGTVSYEQYF. For the CDR3, the DNA is TGTGCCAGCTCACCGGGGACAGTGTCCTACGAGCAGTACTTC.

The V and J genes are TRBV18 and TRBJ1-4, with 11 bases that match TRBD1. J lost 7 bases, V lost 5 bases, and 6 bases had no gene match. The germline V gene has CDR1 KGHSH and CDR2 LQKENI. The CDR3 covers 15 residues. CDR3 nucleotide sequence: TGTGCCAGCTCAGACTACGGGACAGGGGGTGAAAAACTGTTTTTT. Translation: CASSDYGTGGEKLFF.

V gene TRBV19 combines with J gene TRBJ1-5; TRBD1 matches at 10 bases. The V and J ends lost 7 bases and 2 bases, in that order; junction bases with no gene match: 5. The CDR3 is 15 amino acids. Germline lookup yields CDR1 LNHDA and CDR2 SQIVND (reference sequence). CDR3 bases: TGTGCCAGTACTGGGACAGGGGAAGGCAATCAGCCCCAGCATTTT. Translated, it gives CASTGTGEGNQPQHF. Full variable domain (outside the CDR3, taken from reference TRBV19 and TRBJ1-5): DGGITQSPKYLFRKEGQNVTLSCEQNLNHDAMYWYRQDPGQGLRLIYYSQIVNDFQKGDIAEGYSVSREKKESFPLTVTSAQKNPTAFYLCASTGTGEGNQPQHFGDGTRLSIL.

The V and J genes are TRBV5-4 and TRBJ2-1, with TRBD2 matching 14 bases. This CDR3 has 17 amino acids. Germline V CDR1 and CDR2: SGHNT, YYREEE (reference sequence). J was trimmed by 9 bases and V by 3 bases; bases with no gene match: 11. This CDR3 is CASSSGTSGSSWSEQFF. The CDR3 DNA reads TGTGCCAGCAGCTCCGGGACTAGCGGGAGTTCGTGGAGTGAGCAGTTCTTC.

This chain connects TRBV6-5 to TRBJ2-7; the match to TRBD2 covers 13 bases. Trimming removed 2 bases from V and 6 bases from J; junction bases left unmatched: 7. The germline gives CDR1 MNHEY, CDR2 SVGAGI. CDR3 length equals 16 residues. CDR3 sequence reads: CASSYPGTSGIGEQYF. DNA for the CDR3: TGTGCCAGCAGTTACCCGGGGACTAGCGGGATCGGCGAGCAGTACTTC.

This clone has more than one count but fewer than ten. This sequence joins TRBV23-1 and TRBJ2-7; weak D call: TRBD1 (6 bases). TRBV23-1 is an ORF, and what it does is uncertain. The CDR3 spans 19 residues. V lost 2 bases to trimming and J lost 7 bases, with 30 bases between them. In DNA form, the CDR3 reads TGCGCCAGCAGTCAAGGGACACAAGGAACGTCTCCTACGATAACGGAGCAGTACTTC. It translates to CASSQGTQGTSPTITEQYF.

This clone was recorded a few times. The rearrangement links TRBV14 to TRBJ1-2; D remains ambiguous. The CDR3 is 14 amino acids. Germline V gene lookup returns CDR1 SGHDN and CDR2 FVKESK. Trimming took 1 base from V and 4 from J, leaving 10 bases between them. This CDR3 is CASSQGSFPYGYTF. CDR3 DNA: TGTGCCAGCAGCCAAGGTAGTTTCCCCTATGGCTACACCTTC.

The chain carries TRBV4-3 and TRBJ2-3; 7 bases map to TRBD2. V gave up 0 bases and J gave up 0 bases; unmatched junction bases: 9. Per germline, CDR1 LGHNA and CDR2 YSLEER. This CDR3 has 18 residues. CDR3: CASSQDPRGSGSTDTQYF. The CDR3, as DNA: TGCGCCAGCAGCCAAGATCCTCGCGGTAGCGGGAGCACAGATACGCAGTATTTT.

This clone turned up a few times. The chain employs TRBV19 and TRBJ2-1, with 8 nucleotides matching TRBD1. Germline V gene sequence: CDR1 LNHDA, CDR2 SQIVND (reference sequence). This CDR3 has 16 amino acids. The ends lost 5 bases at V and 4 bases at J; junction bases unmatched: 10. The CDR3 region has the DNA TGTGCCAGTAGTGGCCGGACAGGGTGGTTGTACAATGAGCAGTTCTTC. This translates into CASSGRTGWLYNEQFF.

This chain connects TRBV4-3 to TRBJ2-3; D is perhaps TRBD2 (6 bases). Germline V gene data show CDR1 as LGHNA and CDR2 as YSLEER. V lost 0 bases to trimming and J lost 2 bases, with 15 bases between them. The CDR3 has 17 amino acids. CDR3 in DNA: TGCGCCAGCAGCCAAGATCTCTGGACTACGTACACAGATACGCAGTATTTT. Protein: CASSQDLWTTYTDTQYF.

The genes are TRBV29-1 and TRBJ1-1, with D possibly being TRBD1 (6 bases). This CDR3 contains 16 residues. Trimming took 4 bases from V and 1 from J, leaving 19 bases between them. CDR1 and CDR2 from the germline V gene are SQVTM and ANQGSEA. The CDR3 region is CSVAGTQNLGNTEAFF. The CDR3 DNA follows: TGCAGCGTTGCTGGGACACAGAATCTTGGGAACACTGAAGCTTTCTTT.

The chain joins TRBV6-5 to TRBJ2-6; 7 bases are shared with TRBD1. The ends lost 6 bases at V and 2 bases at J; junction bases unmatched: 4. CDR1 is MNHEY, CDR2 SVGAGI, per germline. The CDR3 consists of 15 residues. This CDR3 is CASRPDRAGANVLTF. CDR3 DNA: TGTGCCAGCAGACCCGACAGGGCTGGGGCCAACGTCCTGACTTTC.

This clone was seen more than once but under ten times. The V gene is TRBV12-5, the J gene TRBJ2-3; D perhaps matches TRBD2 (5 bases). CDR3 length: 16 amino acids. Germline values: CDR1 LGHNT, CDR2 FRNRAP. The V and J ends lost 7 bases and 0 bases respectively, with 17 bases between them. The CDR3 here is CASAPAAGTSTDTQYF. The CDR3 DNA follows: TGTGCTAGTGCCCCCGCGGCGGGTACTAGCACAGATACGCAGTATTTT.

This clone appeared a few times. V is TRBV5-1 and J is TRBJ2-7; D is undetermined. Trimming stripped 5 bases from V and 0 bases from J, with 9 bases between. This CDR3 comprises 13 residues. CDR1 and CDR2 from the germline V gene are SGHRS and YFSETQ. The CDR3 here is CASSSANSYEQYF. The CDR3 bases are TGCGCCAGCAGTTCAGCGAACTCCTACGAGCAGTACTTC.

The chain recombines TRBV6-6 with TRBJ2-7; TRBD1 matches 7 bases. The J segment lost 5 bases and the V segment lost 6 bases, leaving 13 bases of the junction unmatched. The CDR3 is 15 amino acids. The germline V gene encodes CDR1 MNHNY and CDR2 SVGAGI (reference sequence). The CDR3: CASRNPDRVIHEQYF. CDR3 bases: TGTGCCAGCAGAAACCCCGACAGGGTAATACACGAGCAGTACTTC.

This rearrangement joins TRBV6-5 to TRBJ2-5, with D possibly matching TRBD2 (6 bases). V lost 2 bases, J lost 1 base, and 11 bases lay in between. The germline CDR1 and CDR2 sequences are MNHEY and SVGAGI. CDR3 length: 15 amino acids. The CDR3 loop reads CASSYTGTVQETQYF. The CDR3 DNA sequence: TGTGCCAGCAGTTACACGGGGACTGTCCAAGAGACCCAGTACTTC.

The chain carries TRBV5-4 and TRBJ2-1, with TRBD2 identical over 8 bases. The trim removed 4 bases at V and 10 bases at J, leaving 13 bases unmatched. This CDR3 has 15 amino acids. Per germline, CDR1 SGHNT and CDR2 YYREEE (reference sequence). The DNA for the CDR3 is TGTGCCAGCAGCCCCACCCCCGGGAGGGCCACCGAGCAGTTCTTC. It yields the protein CASSPTPGRATEQFF.

V is TRBV29-1 and J is TRBJ2-7, with 11 positions matching TRBD2. The germline CDR1 and CDR2 sequences are SQVTM and ANQGSEA. The J segment lost 6 bases and the V segment lost 2 bases, leaving 9 bases of the junction unmatched. The CDR3 has 15 residues. The CDR3 spells CSVENGTSGTPEQYF. In DNA, the CDR3 is TGCAGCGTTGAAAATGGGACTAGCGGTACCCCCGAGCAGTACTTC.

This clone appeared a few times. The chain recombines TRBV19 with TRBJ1-2; D ambiguous. The germline CDR1 and CDR2 sequences are LNHDA and SQIVND (reference sequence). The CDR3 totals 13 residues. Trimming removed 2 bases at V and 7 bases at J, with 11 bases between. The CDR3 bases are TGTGCCAGTAGTATAACTCCGGGGATTGGCTACACCTTC. Its protein is CASSITPGIGYTF.